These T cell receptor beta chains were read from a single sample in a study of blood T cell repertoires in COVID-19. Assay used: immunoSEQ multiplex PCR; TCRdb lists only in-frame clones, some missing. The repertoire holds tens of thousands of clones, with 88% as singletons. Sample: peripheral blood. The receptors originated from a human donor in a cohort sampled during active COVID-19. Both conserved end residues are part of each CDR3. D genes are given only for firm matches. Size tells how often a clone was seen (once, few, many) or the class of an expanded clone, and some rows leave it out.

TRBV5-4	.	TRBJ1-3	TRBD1	TGTGCCAGCAGCCCCGACAGGGCCTCCGGAAACACCATATATTTT	CASSPDRASGNTIYF
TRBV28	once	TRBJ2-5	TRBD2	TGTGCCAGCACCCCTAGCGGGAGCAAGACCCAGTACTTC	CASTPSGSKTQYF
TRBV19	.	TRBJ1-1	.	TGTGCCAGTAGTATTGGGCCCGGAAGGTGGACTGAAGCTTTCTTT	CASSIGPGRWTEAFF
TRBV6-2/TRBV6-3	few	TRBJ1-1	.	TGTGCCAGCAGTACCTACGCGGGGACCACTGAAGCTTTCTTT	CASSTYAGTTEAFF
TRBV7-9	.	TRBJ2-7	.	TGTGCCAGCAGCTTCCGGACAGACGAGCAGTACTTC	CASSFRTDEQYF
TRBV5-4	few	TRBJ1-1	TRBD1	TGTGCCAGCAGCCCAGCCGGGACAGGGGGATTAATGAACACTGAAGCTTTCTTT	CASSPAGTGGLMNTEAFF
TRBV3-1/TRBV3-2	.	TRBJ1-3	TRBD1	TGTGCCAGCAGCCAAGATCAAGGTGGGACAGGGGTAGGAAACACCATATATTTT	CASSQDQGGTGVGNTIYF
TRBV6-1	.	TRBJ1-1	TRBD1	TGTGCCAGCAGTGAAGCGCTAGGGGGCGAAGCTTTCTTT	CASSEALGGEAFF
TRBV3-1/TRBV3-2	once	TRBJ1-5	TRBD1	TGTGCCAGCAGCCAAGATGGCGGACAGGGTTATTATCAGCCCCAGCATTTT	CASSQDGGQGYYQPQHF
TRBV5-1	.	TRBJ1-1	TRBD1	TGCGCCAGCAGCTTGGAGGGGACAGGTGGTACTGAAGCTTTCTTT	CASSLEGTGGTEAFF
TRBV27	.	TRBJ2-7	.	TGTGCCAGCAGTCGCCCCGGCCAGGGTCTGATCGAGCAGTACTTC	CASSRPGQGLIEQYF
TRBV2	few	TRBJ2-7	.	TGTGCCAGCAGTAATTTGGCGGCTCCCTACGAGCAGTACTTC	CASSNLAAPYEQYF
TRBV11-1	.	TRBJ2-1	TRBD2	TGTGCCAGCAGCAATACGGGGGGGTTCCTTTACAATGAGCAGTTCTTC	CASSNTGGFLYNEQFF
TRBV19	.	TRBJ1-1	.	TGTGCCAGTACGCCCAACAGGGTAGCCACTGAAGCTTTCTTT	CASTPNRVATEAFF
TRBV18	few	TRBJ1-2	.	TGTGCCAGCTCACCATTGAGGGATCATGGCTACACCTTC	CASSPLRDHGYTF
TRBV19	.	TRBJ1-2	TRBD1	TGTGCCAGTAGTAGCCCGGGACAGGGAACCTATGGCTACACCTTC	CASSSPGQGTYGYTF
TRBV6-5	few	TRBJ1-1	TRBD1	TGTGCCAGCAGTTACTCAGGACAGGGTCGGACTGAAGCTTTCTTT	CASSYSGQGRTEAFF
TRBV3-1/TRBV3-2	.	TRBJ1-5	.	TGTGCCAGCAGCCCAGCGACTAATCAGCCCCAGCATTTT	CASSPATNQPQHF
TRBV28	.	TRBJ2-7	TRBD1	TGTGCCAGCAGCCCGAGGACAGGACCCTACGAGCAGTACTTC	CASSPRTGPYEQYF
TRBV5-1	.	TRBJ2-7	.	TGCGCCAGCAGCCGGGACACCACCTACGAGCAGTACTTC	CASSRDTTYEQYF
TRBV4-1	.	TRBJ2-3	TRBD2	TGCGCTTGTAGCGGGGCCACAGATACGCAGTATTTT	CACSGATDTQYF
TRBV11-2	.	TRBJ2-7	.	TGTGCCAGCAGCCCACGGTACGAGCAGTACTTC	CASSPRYEQYF
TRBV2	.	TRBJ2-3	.	TGTGCCAGCAGTGAATCAACATCTAGCACAGATACGCAGTATTTT	CASSESTSSTDTQYF
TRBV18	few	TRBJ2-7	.	TGTGCCAGCTCTTCGGCGGGGTCCTACGAGCAGTACTTC	CASSSAGSYEQYF
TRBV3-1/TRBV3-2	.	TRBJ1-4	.	TGTGCCAGCAGCCAATCGGGGGAAAAACTGTTTTTT	CASSQSGEKLFF
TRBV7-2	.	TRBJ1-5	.	TGTGCCAGCAGCTCGGATGGCGGGCAGCCCCAGCATTTT	CASSSDGGQPQHF
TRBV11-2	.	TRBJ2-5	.	TGTGCCAGCAGTCCCCAGGAGACCCAGTACTTC	CASSPQETQYF
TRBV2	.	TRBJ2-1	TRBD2	TGTGCCAGCAGTGATCAGTCTAGCGGGAGCCATGAGCAGTTCTTC	CASSDQSSGSHEQFF
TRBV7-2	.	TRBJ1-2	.	TGTGCCAGCAGCTCCGGAGAGGGCTATGGCTACACCTTC	CASSSGEGYGYTF
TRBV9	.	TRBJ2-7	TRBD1	TGTGCCAGCAGCCCAGGGGGATCGAGTTACTACGAGCAGTACTTC	CASSPGGSSYYEQYF
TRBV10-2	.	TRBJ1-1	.	TGCGCCAGCAGTGACGGGCCACGGGGGGGCACTGAAGCTTTCTTT	CASSDGPRGGTEAFF
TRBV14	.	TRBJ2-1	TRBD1	TGTGCCAGCAGTCCCGGGACAGGGCTTAACAATGAGCAGTTCTTC	CASSPGTGLNNEQFF
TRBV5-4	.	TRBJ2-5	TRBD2	TGTGCCAGCAGCTTAGCGGGAGCTAAGGAGACCCAGTACTTC	CASSLAGAKETQYF
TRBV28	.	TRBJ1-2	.	TGTGCCAGCAGTAAGTCCTCGGGAGCCTACTATGGCTACACCTTC	CASSKSSGAYYGYTF
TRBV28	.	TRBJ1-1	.	TGTGCCAGCAGTGGGGGCTACACTGAAGCTTTCTTT	CASSGGYTEAFF
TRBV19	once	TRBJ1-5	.	TGTGCCAGTAGTACCAGACAAGGCTTCCAGCCCCAGCATTTT	CASSTRQGFQPQHF
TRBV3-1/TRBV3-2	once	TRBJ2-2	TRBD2	TGTGCCAGCAGCCATCGGACTAGCGGGAGGACCGGGGAGCTGTTTTTT	CASSHRTSGRTGELFF
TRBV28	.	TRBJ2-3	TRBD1	TGTGCCAGCAGTAAAACCGGGACAGGGGGCGCAGATACGCAGTATTTT	CASSKTGTGGADTQYF
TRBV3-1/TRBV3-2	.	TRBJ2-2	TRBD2	TGTGCCAGCCGCATTAGCGGGTACTCCGGGGAGCTGTTTTTT	CASRISGYSGELFF
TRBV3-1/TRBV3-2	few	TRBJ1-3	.	TGTGCCAGCAGCCTTGAACATTACTCTGGAAACACCATATATTTT	CASSLEHYSGNTIYF
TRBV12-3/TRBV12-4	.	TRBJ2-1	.	TGTGCCAGCAGTCCCCTTCTCCACAATGAGCAGTTCTTC	CASSPLLHNEQFF
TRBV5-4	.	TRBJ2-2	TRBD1	TGTGCCAGCAGCCCATGGACAGGGGGACCCGGGGAGCTGTTTTTT	CASSPWTGGPGELFF
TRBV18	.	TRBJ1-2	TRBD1	TGTGCCAGCTCACCACCGGTCGGGACAGGGATTGGCTACACCTTC	CASSPPVGTGIGYTF
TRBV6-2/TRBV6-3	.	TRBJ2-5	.	TGTGCCAGCAGCCGAGGGTACCAAGAGACCCAGTACTTC	CASSRGYQETQYF
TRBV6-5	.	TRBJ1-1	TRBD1	TGTGCCAGCAGTTATGGGCAGGGGGGCACTGAAGCTTTCTTT	CASSYGQGGTEAFF
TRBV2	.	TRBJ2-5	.	TGTGCCAGCAGTTATCAGGGACAAGAGACCCAGTACTTC	CASSYQGQETQYF
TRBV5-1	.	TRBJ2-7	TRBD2	TGCGCCAGCACCCCCGGGCTAGCGGGAAATAGCGAGCAGTACTTC	CASTPGLAGNSEQYF
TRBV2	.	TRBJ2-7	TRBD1	TGTGCCAGCAGTGTAGACAGGGCCGAGCAGTACTTC	CASSVDRAEQYF
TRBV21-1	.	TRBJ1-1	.	TGTGCCAGCAGCAAAGCGCCCGCCCCGGAGACTGAAGCTTTCTTT	CASSKAPAPETEAFF
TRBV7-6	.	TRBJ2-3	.	TGTGCCAGCAGCTTAGGTTCAGGGGAGGATACGCAGTATTTT	CASSLGSGEDTQYF
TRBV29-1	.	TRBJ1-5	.	TGCAGCGTTGCGGGGGGCGGCAATCAGCCCCAGCATTTT	CSVAGGGNQPQHF
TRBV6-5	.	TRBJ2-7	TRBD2	TGTGCCAGCAGTTACCGGCGGGAGCGCTACGAGCAGTACTTC	CASSYRRERYEQYF
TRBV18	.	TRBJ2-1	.	TGTGCCAGCTCACCACTTGGGGCAGGTTTGGACAATGAGCAGTTCTTC	CASSPLGAGLDNEQFF
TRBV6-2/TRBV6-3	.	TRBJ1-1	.	TGTGCCAGCAGCCGAGGTGGGACTGAAGCTTTCTTT	CASSRGGTEAFF
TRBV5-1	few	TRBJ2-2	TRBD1	TGCGCCAGCAGCTTGGGACAGGGAAACACCGGGGAGCTGTTTTTT	CASSLGQGNTGELFF